These 32 T cell receptor beta chains came from one sample sequenced in a study of T cell responses to AZD1222 COVID-19 vaccine. TCRdb's table, derived via immunoSEQ multiplex PCR, lists solely in-frame clones and lacks some. This table has more than 150,000 clones, approximately 90% appearing once. Source: peripheral blood, taken on day 0 of AZD1222 vaccination. These receptors were collected from an adult in good health.

The chain joins TRBV10-3 to TRBJ1-6, with TRBD1 matching over 7 bases. Germline CDR1 ENHRY, CDR2 SYGVKD. Trimming cost V 6 bases and J 2 bases; bases outside gene matches: 4. The CDR3 runs 15 residues. In DNA form, the CDR3 reads TGTGCCATCAGGGATGGACAGGCCTATAATTCACCCCTCCACTTT. Protein sequence: CAIRDGQAYNSPLHF.

This rearrangement joins TRBV18 to TRBJ2-5; D is ambiguous. Germline V gene sequence: CDR1 KGHSH, CDR2 LQKENI. The CDR3 loop spans 14 amino acids. Between the trimmed V and J ends, which lost 2 bases and 4 bases, there was a span of 11 bases. As DNA, the CDR3 is TGTGCCAGCTCACCAGTGGGTTTCTCAGAGACCCAGTACTTC. Translated, it gives CASSPVGFSETQYF. Full variable domain (outside the CDR3, taken from reference TRBV18 and TRBJ2-5): NAGVMQNPRHLVRRRGQEARLRCSPMKGHSHVYWYRQLPEEGLKFMVYLQKENIIDESGMPKERFSAEFPKEGPSILRIQQVVRGDSAAYFCASSPVGFSETQYFGPGTRLLVL.

The chain is built from TRBV19 and TRBJ1-5; TRBD1 agrees at 7 bases. V lost 1 base, J lost 4 bases, and 7 bases stayed unmatched. The CDR3 consists of 16 residues. The germline CDR1 and CDR2 sequences are LNHDA and SQIVND (reference sequence). This chain's CDR3 is CASSIGNRGRNQPQHF. CDR3 DNA: TGTGCCAGTAGTATAGGGAACAGGGGTCGAAATCAGCCCCAGCATTTT. Full variable domain (rest looked up from reference TRBV19 and TRBJ1-5): DGGITQSPKYLFRKEGQNVTLSCEQNLNHDAMYWYRQDPGQGLRLIYYSQIVNDFQKGDIAEGYSVSREKKESFPLTVTSAQKNPTAFYLCASSIGNRGRNQPQHFGDGTRLSIL.

This clone was seen only once. This rearrangement joins TRBV18 to TRBJ2-1; D not resolved. The CDR3 runs to 12 residues. V was cut by 3 bases and J by 6 bases, with 6 bases left in between. Germline assignment: CDR1 KGHSH and CDR2 LQKENI. The CDR3 spells CASSPVGNEQFF. The CDR3 DNA sequence: TGTGCCAGCTCACCGGTGGGCAATGAGCAGTTCTTC.

This chain joins TRBV20-1 and TRBJ2-7; no clear D. Per germline, CDR1 DFQATT and CDR2 SNEGSKA (reference sequence). Trimming shortened V by 1 base and J by 0 bases, and 1 base separated the two germline ends. The CDR3 totals 11 residues. The CDR3 region is CSARVSYEQYF. CDR3 DNA: TGCAGTGCTAGAGTCTCCTACGAGCAGTACTTC.

The chain uses TRBV6-6 and TRBJ1-5; D not certain. This CDR3 has 13 amino acids. The V gene's germline CDR1 is MNHNY and CDR2 SVGAGI (reference sequence). The V end lost 0 bases, the J end lost 6 bases, and 6 bases lay between the germline ends. DNA of the CDR3: TGTGCCAGCAGTTACTCGTCGGGTCAGCCCCAGCATTTT. Translation: CASSYSSGQPQHF.

This chain uses TRBV30 with TRBJ2-2; D might be TRBD1 or TRBD2, each matching 6 bases. The CDR3 extends over 15 amino acids. The V end was cut by 0 bases, the J end by 0 bases, with 8 bases between. Per the germline V gene, CDR1 is GTSNPN and CDR2 is SVGIG (reference sequence). The CDR3 bases are TGTGCCTGGAGTGTAGGGGGGTCGAACACCGGGGAGCTGTTTTTT. Its protein is CAWSVGGSNTGELFF.

The rearrangement joins TRBV19 to TRBJ1-5; D possibly corresponds to TRBD1 (6 bases). Between the trimmed V and J ends, which lost 4 bases and 7 bases, there was a span of 14 bases. CDR3 length: 14 amino acids. CDR1 and CDR2 from the germline V gene are LNHDA and SQIVND (reference sequence). The CDR3 DNA is TGTGCCAGTAGTACCCTGGGGGGCGGGCAGCCCCAGCATTTT. It specifies CASSTLGGGQPQHF.

The J gene is TRBJ1-1, the V gene TRBV27; the match to TRBD1 covers 7 bases. The CDR3 sequence is 15 residues long. Germline V gene data show CDR1 as MNHEY and CDR2 as SMNVEV (reference sequence). Trimming cost V 2 bases and J 3 bases; bases outside gene matches: 6. CDR3 DNA: TGTGCCAGCAGTTTAAGGGGGCGCAAGGACACTGAAGCTTTCTTT. This translates into CASSLRGRKDTEAFF.

The chain recombines TRBV5-4 with TRBJ2-3, with a possible D match to TRBD2 (6 bases). The CDR3 has 16 residues. Germline values: CDR1 SGHNT, CDR2 YYREEE (reference sequence). Trimming removed 0 bases from V and 0 bases from J, with 11 bases in between. This CDR3 is CASSLAGGPSTDTQYF. The CDR3 bases are TGTGCCAGCAGCTTGGCCGGGGGTCCTAGCACAGATACGCAGTATTTT.

This chain joins TRBV13 and TRBJ2-1; a possible D gene is TRBD2 (6 bases). The CDR3 is 13 amino acids. Germline V gene sequence: CDR1 PRHDT, CDR2 FYEKMQ (reference sequence). Trimming removed 9 bases from V and 4 bases from J, with 13 bases in between. The CDR3 loop is CASSGTQYNEQFF. The DNA for the CDR3 is TGTGCCAGTTCCGGGACTCAATACAATGAGCAGTTCTTC.

The chain employs TRBV5-1 and TRBJ1-6, with 7 bases aligning to TRBD1. J lost 9 bases, V lost 0 bases, and 3 bases had no gene match. Germline V lookup: CDR1 SGHRS, CDR2 YFSETQ. The CDR3 has 14 residues. CDR3 amino acids: CASSLEGQISPLHF. CDR3 nucleotides: TGCGCCAGCAGCTTGGAGGGACAGATTTCACCCCTCCACTTT.

This clone came up a few times. The chain is built from TRBV14 and TRBJ2-7; D is ambiguous. V lost 2 bases and J lost 3, with 8 bases in between. Germline V CDR1 and CDR2: SGHDN, FVKESK. The CDR3 length is 13 residues. CDR3 bases: TGTGCCAGCAGCCAAACGACTCACTACGAGCAGTACTTC. Its protein product is CASSQTTHYEQYF.

The rearrangement joins TRBV30 to TRBJ1-1, with D perhaps matching TRBD1 (6 bases). The CDR3 has 13 residues. Germline V lookup: CDR1 GTSNPN, CDR2 SVGIG (reference sequence). Trimming shortened V by 3 bases and J by 3 bases, and 11 bases separated the two germline ends. As DNA, the CDR3 is TGTGCCTGGAGGTCGGGGGCTGACACTGAAGCTTTCTTT. It translates to CAWRSGADTEAFF.

Written as DNA, the CDR3 is TGTGCCAGCAGTTGGAACAGGGATAGCAATCAGCCCCAGCATTTT. It translates to CASSWNRDSNQPQHF. V usage is TRBV6-5 and J usage is TRBJ1-5; a weak D match, TRBD1 (6 bases). The CDR3 has 15 amino acids. Germline CDR1 is MNHEY and CDR2 is SVGAGI. Trimming took off 4 bases at V and 0 bases at J, with 10 bases between the two ends.

The chain employs TRBV4-1 and TRBJ1-5; TRBD1 is a possible D gene (5 bases). The CDR3 has 15 residues. Per the germline V gene, CDR1 is MGHRA and CDR2 is YSYEKL. V lost 4 bases and J lost 4, with 14 bases in between. CDR3 nucleotides: TGCGCCAGCAGCCCCCTGGGGGGGGTTAATCAGCCCCAGCATTTT. This translates into CASSPLGGVNQPQHF.

The J gene is TRBJ1-5, the V gene TRBV28; no definite D call. The CDR3 runs to 16 residues. Germline V CDR1 and CDR2: MDHEN, SYDVKM. Trimming cost V 0 bases and J 6 bases, with 15 bases left between them. The CDR3 DNA reads as TGTGCCAGCAGTTTATGGCGGTCCTTCTCGGGTCAGCCCCAGCATTTT. This codes for CASSLWRSFSGQPQHF.

This clone was observed a handful of times. The chain combines TRBV30 with TRBJ1-2, with no clear D. The CDR3 contains 14 residues. Between the trimmed V and J ends, which lost 1 base and 4 bases, there was a span of 13 bases. The V gene's germline CDR1 is GTSNPN and CDR2 SVGIG (reference sequence). The DNA of the CDR3 is TGTGCCTGGAGTGCAACGGGTCTCGGCTATGGCTACACCTTC. Its translation: CAWSATGLGYGYTF.

This clone was seen just once. The chain carries TRBV18 and TRBJ2-1, with D possibly matching TRBD1 (6 bases). The CDR3 extends over 14 amino acids. Looked up from germline, CDR1 is KGHSH and CDR2 is LQKENI. The V gene lost 6 bases and the J gene lost 4 bases, with 13 bases spanning the gap. The CDR3 DNA is TGTGCCAGCTCCCGGGACATACAGTACAATGAGCAGTTCTTC. Residues: CASSRDIQYNEQFF.

The chain joins TRBV21-1 to TRBJ1-3. TRBV21-1 is marked as a pseudogene. This CDR3 contains 16 residues. CDR3 sequence reads: CANKRPGPSPGNTIYF. The CDR3, as DNA: TGTGCCAACAAAAGACCGGGACCGAGCCCTGGAAACACCATATATTTT.

J is TRBJ2-1 and V is TRBV19; D may be TRBD1 (8 bases). V lost 4 bases to trimming and J lost 6 bases, with 16 bases between them. Germline-derived CDR1 and CDR2 are LNHDA and SQIVND (reference sequence). This CDR3 comprises 15 residues. In nucleotides, the CDR3 is TGTGCCAGTAGTAGCCGGACAGGGAGGGCCAATGAGCAGTTCTTC. Translated: CASSSRTGRANEQFF.

The J gene is TRBJ2-2, the V gene TRBV5-1; possible D gene TRBD2, 6 bases. V lost 4 bases and J 0 bases, leaving 16 bases between the germline ends. The CDR3 loop spans 17 amino acids. Germline CDR1 reads SGHRS; CDR2 reads YFSETQ. This CDR3 is CASSPGGGMPNTGELFF. CDR3 coding DNA: TGCGCCAGCAGCCCTGGTGGAGGGATGCCGAACACCGGGGAGCTGTTTTTT.

Only one count was recorded for this clone. The chain employs TRBV6-4 and TRBJ1-2, with D maybe TRBD1 (6 bases). V dropped 3 bases and J dropped 7 bases, with 15 bases sitting between them. CDR1 MRHNA and CDR2 SNTAGT come from the germline V gene. CDR3 length: 14 residues. CDR3 loop: CASSELGGRGGYTF. Here the CDR3 DNA reads TGTGCCAGCAGTGAATTGGGGGGCCGGGGTGGCTACACCTTC.

This clone was detected ten times or more. The chain couples TRBV7-9 to TRBJ1-2; tentatively, D is TRBD1 (5 bases). The CDR3 has 15 residues. Germline loops: CDR1 SEHNR, CDR2 FQNEAQ (reference sequence). V lost 1 base and J 4 bases, leaving 13 bases between the germline ends. CDR3 nucleotides: TGTGCCAGCAGCTTAGAGGCAGGCGGGACCTATGGCTACACCTTC. Residues: CASSLEAGGTYGYTF.

The chain combines TRBV10-1 with TRBJ2-2; D not certain. The CDR3 runs to 15 residues. Trimming pared 2 bases from V and 3 bases from J, leaving 10 bases between. Germline CDR1 reads WNHNN; CDR2 reads SYGVQD (reference sequence). The CDR3 here is CASSERVVDTGELFF. CDR3 DNA: TGCGCCAGCAGTGAGCGAGTGGTGGACACCGGGGAGCTGTTTTTT.

Turning to this clone: This sample also contains other DNA sequences that code for the same CDR3. This sequence joins TRBV2 and TRBJ2-7; possibly TRBD2 for D (7 bases). The germline V gene encodes CDR1 SNHLY and CDR2 FYNNEI. Trimming removed 4 bases from V and 3 bases from J, with 13 bases in between. The CDR3 has 14 residues. In DNA, the CDR3 is TGTGCCAGCAGTGTCGGAGGGGGGGTCTACGAGCAGTACTTC. Amino acids: CASSVGGGVYEQYF. The full variable domain, rest sourced from reference TRBV2 and TRBJ2-7, is EPEVTQTPSHQVTQMGQEVILRCVPISNHLYFYWYRQILGQKVEFLVSFYNNEISEKSEIFDDQFSVERPDGSNFTLKIRSTKLEDSAMYFCASSVGGGVYEQYFGPGTRLTVT.

The chain joins TRBV28 to TRBJ1-4; 9 bases are a match to TRBD1. Germline CDR1 is MDHEN and CDR2 is SYDVKM. This CDR3 spans 14 amino acids. V shed 5 bases, J shed 8 bases, and the junction held 6 bases outside the gene matches. CDR3 in DNA: TGTGCCAGCAGTCCCGGGACAGGGAGGGAAAAACTGTTTTTT. As protein: CASSPGTGREKLFF.

In its sample, this clone was seen once. This chain links TRBV6-5 with TRBJ2-7; D call uncertain. The CDR3 spans 13 residues. Looked up from germline, CDR1 is MNHEY and CDR2 is SVGAGI. V gave up 4 bases and J gave up 2 bases, with 9 bases separating them. Written as DNA, the CDR3 is TGTGCCAGCAGTTCCGACAAAACCTACGAGCAGTACTTC. Its protein is CASSSDKTYEQYF.

This chain connects TRBV7-2 to TRBJ1-5, with TRBD1 matching 7 bases. V lost 6 bases, J lost 7 bases, and 9 bases stayed unmatched. The CDR3 covers 14 residues. CDR1 SGHTA and CDR2 FQGNSA come from the germline V gene. CDR3 sequence reads: CASSSRQGRQPQHF. Written as DNA, the CDR3 is TGTGCCAGCAGTTCCCGACAGGGTCGCCAGCCCCAGCATTTT.

The chain joins TRBV28 to TRBJ2-7, with D maybe TRBD2 (6 bases). The CDR3 has 14 residues. V was cut by 7 bases and J by 7 bases, with 20 bases left in between. Germline V gene data show CDR1 as MDHEN and CDR2 as SYDVKM. Here the CDR3 reads CASIGGTGNGEQYF. The CDR3 DNA follows: TGTGCCAGCATTGGCGGGACGGGGAACGGGGAGCAGTACTTC.

The rearrangement links TRBV28 to TRBJ1-3; 7 bases fit TRBD1. Germline lookup yields CDR1 MDHEN and CDR2 SYDVKM. Unmatched junction bases numbered 4, after V lost 5 bases and J lost 0 bases. The CDR3 covers 15 residues. The chain's CDR3 is CASSQGGSSGNTIYF. DNA of the CDR3: TGTGCCAGCAGTCAGGGGGGGAGCTCTGGAAACACCATATATTTT.

The rearrangement links TRBV6-6 to TRBJ1-4; possible D gene TRBD1, 5 bases. CDR3 size: 15 residues. V lost 0 bases, J lost 2 bases, and 7 bases lay in between. Germline assignment: CDR1 MNHNY and CDR2 SVGAGI (reference sequence). The DNA for the CDR3 is TGTGCCAGCAGTTACTCAGGGGTGACTAATGAAAAACTGTTTTTT. Its translation is CASSYSGVTNEKLFF.